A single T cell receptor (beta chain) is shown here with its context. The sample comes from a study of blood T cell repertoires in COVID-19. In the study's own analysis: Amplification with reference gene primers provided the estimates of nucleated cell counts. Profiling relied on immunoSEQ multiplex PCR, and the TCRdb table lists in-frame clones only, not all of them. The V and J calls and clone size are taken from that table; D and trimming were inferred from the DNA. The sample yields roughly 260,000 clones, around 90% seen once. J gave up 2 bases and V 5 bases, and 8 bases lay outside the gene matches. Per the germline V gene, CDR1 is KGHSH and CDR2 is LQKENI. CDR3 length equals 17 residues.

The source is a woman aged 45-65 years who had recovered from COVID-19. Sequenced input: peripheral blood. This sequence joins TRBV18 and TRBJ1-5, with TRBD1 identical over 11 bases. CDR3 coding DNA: TGTGCCAGCTCATCCCAGGACAGGGGGCTCGGCAATCAGCCCCAGCATTTT. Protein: CASSSQDRGLGNQPQHF.